This record covers a single T cell receptor beta chain. This record belongs to a study of blood T cell repertoires in COVID-19. Study at large: The analysed material was cDNA or gDNA that came from T cells, B-cell-depleted T cells, or PBMCs.

Using immunoSEQ multiplex PCR, the repertoire was profiled, and TCRdb retains in-frame clones only, with some absent. The sample records under 200,000 clones, around 80% being singletons. The V gene lost 3 bases and the J gene lost 2 bases, with 12 bases spanning the gap. The CDR3 spans 15 residues. Looked up from germline, CDR1 is SGHDT and CDR2 is YYEEEE. The origin of this receptor is a woman aged 55 to 70 who had recovered from COVID-19. Sequenced input: PBMCs or T cells enriched from blood (not recorded which). This rearrangement joins TRBV5-6 to TRBJ1-3; D may be TRBD1 (5 bases). CDR3 coding DNA: TGTGCCAGCAGCTCATCAGGGAATGCTGGAAACACCATATATTTT. Translating it yields CASSSSGNAGNTIYF.